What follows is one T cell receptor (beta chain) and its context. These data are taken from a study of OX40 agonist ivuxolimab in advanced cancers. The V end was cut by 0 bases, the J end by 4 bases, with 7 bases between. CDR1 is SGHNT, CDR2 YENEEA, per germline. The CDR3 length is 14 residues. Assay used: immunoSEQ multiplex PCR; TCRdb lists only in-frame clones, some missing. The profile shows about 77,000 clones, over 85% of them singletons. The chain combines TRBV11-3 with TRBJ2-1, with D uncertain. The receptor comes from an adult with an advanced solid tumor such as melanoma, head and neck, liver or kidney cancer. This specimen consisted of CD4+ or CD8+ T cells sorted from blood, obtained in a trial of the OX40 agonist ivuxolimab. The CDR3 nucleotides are TGTGCCAGCAGCTTAGAAGGCAGTTACAATGAGCAGTTCTTC. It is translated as CASSLEGSYNEQFF.